Presented here are 22 T cell receptor beta chains from one specimen sequenced in a study of blood T cell repertoires in COVID-19. Data came from immunoSEQ multiplex PCR; TCRdb stores just in-frame clones and leaves some out. The data show approximately 280,000 clones, with approximately 86% seen just once and approximately 2.5% held by the top ten. Sample: PBMCs or T cells enriched from blood (not recorded which). These TCRs come from a woman under 30 who had recovered from COVID-19.

The CDR3 loop reads CAWSVQEGEKLFF. In nucleotides, the CDR3 is TGTGCCTGGAGTGTACAGGAGGGGGAAAAACTGTTTTTT. V and J are TRBV30 and TRBJ1-4; D is possibly TRBD1 (5 bases). Germline CDR1 GTSNPN, CDR2 SVGIG (reference sequence). The V end lost 0 bases, the J end lost 8 bases, and 10 bases lay between the germline ends. The length of the CDR3 is 13 residues.

Comment on this clone: One end of the junction does not line up with germline, which may come from a read error. This chain links TRBV11-3 with TRBJ1-1; D is ambiguous. The CDR3 sequence is 14 residues long. Looked up from germline, CDR1 is SGHNT and CDR2 is YENEEA. CDR3 nucleotides: TGTGCCGGCAGCTTAGATATTCGAGACACTGAAGCTTTCTTT. Amino acid sequence: CAGSLDIRDTEAFF.

CDR3 nucleotide sequence: TGTGCCAGCAGCTTTATGTTAGGGGGCAGCTATGGCTACACCTTC. Protein: CASSFMLGGSYGYTF. J is TRBJ1-2 and V is TRBV5-4; 7 bases are shared with TRBD1. The CDR3 totals 15 residues. V was pared by 2 bases and J by 4 bases, with 8 bases of the junction left unmatched. CDR1 SGHNT and CDR2 YYREEE come from the germline V gene (reference sequence). The entire variable domain, with the rest obtained from reference TRBV5-4 and TRBJ1-2, is as follows: ETGVTQSPTHLIKTRGQQVTLRCSSQSGHNTVSWYQQALGQGPQFIFQYYREEENGRGNFPPRFSGLQFPNYSSELNVNALELDDSALYLCASSFMLGGSYGYTFGSGTRLTVV.

The V gene is TRBV5-4, the J gene TRBJ2-1; D is perhaps TRBD1 (5 bases). This CDR3 has 15 amino acids. Looked up from germline, CDR1 is SGHNT and CDR2 is YYREEE (reference sequence). Trimming took off 1 base at V and 4 bases at J, with 12 bases between the two ends. The CDR3 bases are TGTGCCAGCAGCTTGATCAGGGCACATTACAATGAGCAGTTCTTC. Translation gives CASSLIRAHYNEQFF.

This clone has only a few counts. V gene TRBV7-9 combines with J gene TRBJ1-2, with no clear D. CDR1 and CDR2 from the germline V gene are SEHNR and FQNEAQ (reference sequence). Trimming pared 4 bases from V and 14 bases from J, leaving 17 bases between. The CDR3 has 12 residues. The CDR3 DNA sequence: TGTGCCAGCAGCTCCCCGCAGAGGGTGATAACCTTC. It translates to CASSSPQRVITF.

This chain uses TRBV27 with TRBJ1-2; 8 bases fit TRBD1. The CDR3 is 17 amino acids. The V segment lost 5 bases and the J segment 4 bases; nucleotides outside the gene matches: 15. Per germline, CDR1 MNHEY and CDR2 SMNVEV (reference sequence). Here the CDR3 reads CASSLQLPGQDFYGYTF. The CDR3 DNA reads as TGTGCCAGCAGTCTCCAACTCCCGGGACAGGATTTCTATGGCTACACCTTC.

This chain uses TRBV27 with TRBJ1-2, with 7 bases identical to TRBD1. V shed 5 bases, J shed 5 bases, and the junction held 5 bases outside the gene matches. CDR3 length: 13 residues. From germline, CDR1 is MNHEY and CDR2 SMNVEV (reference sequence). In nucleotides, the CDR3 is TGTGCCAGCAGTCGTCCGGGACAGTATGGCTACACCTTC. This translates into CASSRPGQYGYTF.

The V call is TRBV28, the J call TRBJ2-2, with D possibly being TRBD2 (5 bases). CDR3 length: 14 residues. Looked up from germline, CDR1 is MDHEN and CDR2 is SYDVKM. V lost 5 bases and J lost 4, with 11 bases in between. CDR3 in DNA: TGTGCCAGCAGTCTAGCAGGTGGCACCGGGGAGCTGTTTTTT. Translated: CASSLAGGTGELFF.

The chain links TRBV12-3 or TRBV12-4 to TRBJ1-6, with a possible D match to TRBD1 (5 bases). V lost 3 bases to trimming and J lost 12 bases, with 9 bases between them. This CDR3 has 12 residues. The CDR3 sequence is CASSLAGQPLHF. The DNA of the CDR3 is TGTGCCAGCAGTTTGGCAGGGCAACCCCTCCACTTT.

This clone was detected a few times. The CDR3 nucleotides are TGTGCCAGCAGTTACTCGGTTCAGGGGATTTATAGCAATCAGCCCCAGCATTTT. This encodes CASSYSVQGIYSNQPQHF. This chain links TRBV6-7 with TRBJ1-5; TRBD1 is a possible D gene (6 bases). TRBV6-7 is known as an ORF, though its function is uncertain. Trimming cost V 0 bases and J 0 bases, with 15 bases left between them. This CDR3 contains 18 residues.

The genes are TRBV28 and TRBJ1-4, with TRBD1 as a possible D gene (6 bases). Deletions cut 6 bases from V and 5 bases from J, with 31 bases between. This CDR3 spans 20 amino acids. Germline V CDR1 and CDR2: MDHEN, SYDVKM. The DNA of the CDR3 is TGTGCCAGCAGCTTCCACCTTACTCAGGGGACAAAGAGGGGAAATGAAAAACTGTTTTTT. Translation gives CASSFHLTQGTKRGNEKLFF.

The chain is built from TRBV19 and TRBJ1-2; no clear D. The V and J ends lost 4 bases and 3 bases respectively, with 15 bases between them. The CDR3 has 15 residues. CDR1 is LNHDA and CDR2 is SQIVND in the germline V gene (reference sequence). DNA for the CDR3: TGTGCCAGTAGTAGCGCTGGTCTCACTCACTATGGCTACACCTTC. Protein: CASSSAGLTHYGYTF. The full variable domain, in which reference TRBV19 and TRBJ1-2 provide the parts outside the CDR3, is DGGITQSPKYLFRKEGQNVTLSCEQNLNHDAMYWYRQDPGQGLRLIYYSQIVNDFQKGDIAEGYSVSREKKESFPLTVTSAQKNPTAFYLCASSSAGLTHYGYTFGSGTRLTVV.

This clone was seen a few times. This chain joins TRBV19 and TRBJ1-5, with D possibly being TRBD1 (6 bases). V lost 7 bases and J 7 bases, leaving 17 bases between the germline ends. This CDR3 contains 14 residues. Per the germline V gene, CDR1 is LNHDA and CDR2 is SQIVND (reference sequence). The CDR3 DNA follows: TGTGCCAGTACCATGGGCCACCAGGGGCAGCCCCAGCATTTT. Amino acid sequence: CASTMGHQGQPQHF.

This chain joins TRBV10-3 and TRBJ2-3, with D perhaps TRBD1 (5 bases). The V end was cut by 2 bases, the J end by 9 bases, with 9 bases between. Germline values: CDR1 ENHRY, CDR2 SYGVKD. CDR3 size: 12 residues. The CDR3 reads CAISERAGTQYF. CDR3 nucleotide sequence: TGTGCCATCAGTGAGAGGGCAGGGACGCAGTATTTT.

J is TRBJ1-1 and V is TRBV14; 7 positions agree with TRBD1. Germline assignment: CDR1 SGHDN and CDR2 FVKESK. This CDR3 has 11 residues. V shed 7 bases, J shed 7 bases, and the junction held 3 bases outside the gene matches. The CDR3 protein is CASTQGFEAFF. The CDR3 region has the DNA TGTGCCAGCACACAGGGGTTTGAAGCTTTCTTT.

About this clone itself: Other DNA sequences in this specimen translate into the identical CDR3. J is TRBJ1-5 and V is TRBV9, with TRBD1 matching over 11 bases. Trimming cost V 2 bases and J 7 bases; bases outside gene matches: 2. The CDR3 has 14 residues. Germline-derived CDR1 and CDR2 are SGDLS and YYNGEE. CDR3 region: CASSVGTGGQPQHF. The CDR3 DNA follows: TGTGCCAGCAGCGTCGGGACAGGGGGACAGCCCCAGCATTTT.

This clone was observed a few times. The chain couples TRBV6-1 to TRBJ1-2, with 7 positions matching TRBD1. The germline V gene encodes CDR1 MNHNS and CDR2 SASEGT. The CDR3 runs 14 residues. V lost 0 bases to trimming and J lost 2 bases; unmatched junction nucleotides: 0. CDR3 bases: TGTGCCAGCAGTGAAGCGGACAGGAACTATGGCTACACCTTC. It encodes CASSEADRNYGYTF.

The chain links TRBV2 to TRBJ1-5; D not certain. CDR1 and CDR2 from the germline V gene are SNHLY and FYNNEI. Trimming cost V 7 bases and J 0 bases, with 7 bases left between them. The CDR3 runs 13 residues. CDR3 sequence reads: CASMQYSNQPQHF. CDR3 in DNA: TGTGCCAGCATGCAGTATAGCAATCAGCCCCAGCATTTT.

This sequence joins TRBV7-9 and TRBJ2-7, with D unclear. The CDR3 loop spans 14 amino acids. Per the germline V gene, CDR1 is SEHNR and CDR2 is FQNEAQ (reference sequence). V lost 0 bases and J lost 6, with 12 bases in between. The CDR3 region has the DNA TGTGCCAGCAGCTTAGCCCGAAACACTATCGAGCAGTACTTC. Protein sequence: CASSLARNTIEQYF.

The CDR3: CAISGPGGIEQFF. As DNA, the CDR3 is TGTGCCATCAGTGGCCCGGGGGGTATAGAGCAGTTCTTC. V gene TRBV10-3 combines with J gene TRBJ2-1, with 7 bases identical to TRBD2. Trimming at V came to 4 bases and at J to 10 bases, leaving 7 bases not matched to a gene. This CDR3 spans 13 amino acids. The V gene's germline CDR1 is ENHRY and CDR2 SYGVKD.

This clone was picked up one time. V usage is TRBV6-5 and J usage is TRBJ2-5, with a weak D call TRBD2 (6 bases). Trimming took 7 bases from V and 4 from J, leaving 16 bases between them. The CDR3 covers 14 residues. CDR1 and CDR2 (germline): MNHEY, SVGAGI. The CDR3 DNA reads as TGTGCCAGCACGTGGGGGGTGTGGTTAGAGACCCAGTACTTC. This codes for CASTWGVWLETQYF.

The chain employs TRBV10-3 and TRBJ2-3; weak D call: TRBD2 (5 bases). Trimming removed 5 bases at V and 2 bases at J, with 8 bases between. The CDR3 loop spans 13 amino acids. Germline loops: CDR1 ENHRY, CDR2 SYGVKD. CDR3 residues: CAISTRDTDTQYF. The CDR3 region has the DNA TGTGCCATCAGTACCCGGGACACAGATACGCAGTATTTT.